The source of this T cell receptor beta chain is a study of cytomegalovirus exposure and HLA in healthy donors. PCR used 60 Vbeta primers and 13 Jbeta primers. The assay was immunoSEQ multiplex PCR, and TCRdb's table has in-frame clones only and misses some. The repertoire holds 150,000 to 180,000 clones, with 80% as singletons. The study sampled nominally healthy donors, though unrecorded immune exposures were likely. CDR1 is SNHLY, CDR2 FYNNEI, per germline. The CDR3 totals 15 residues. The junction had 7 bases not matched to a gene; V was cut back by 1 base and J by 4 bases. This TCR was sampled from a man aged 25-40 years in good health and CMV-seropositive. The chain recombines TRBV2 with TRBJ2-7, with TRBD2 matching over 7 bases. Source material: PBMCs. CDR3 sequence: CASSEGPSGTYEQYF. As DNA, the CDR3 is TGTGCCAGCAGTGAAGGCCCTAGCGGTACATACGAGCAGTACTTC.